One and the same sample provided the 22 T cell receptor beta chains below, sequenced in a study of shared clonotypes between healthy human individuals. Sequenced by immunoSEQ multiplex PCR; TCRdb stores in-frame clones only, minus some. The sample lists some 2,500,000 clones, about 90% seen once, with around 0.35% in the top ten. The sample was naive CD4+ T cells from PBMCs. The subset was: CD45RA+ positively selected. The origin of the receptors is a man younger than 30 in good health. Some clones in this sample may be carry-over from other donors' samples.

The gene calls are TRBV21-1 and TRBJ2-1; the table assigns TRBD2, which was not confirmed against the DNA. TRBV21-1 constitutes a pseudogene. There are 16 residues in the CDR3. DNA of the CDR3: TGTGCCAGCAGCAAAGGATGGACTAGCGGGCCCTATGAGCAGTTCTTC. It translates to CASSKGWTSGPYEQFF.

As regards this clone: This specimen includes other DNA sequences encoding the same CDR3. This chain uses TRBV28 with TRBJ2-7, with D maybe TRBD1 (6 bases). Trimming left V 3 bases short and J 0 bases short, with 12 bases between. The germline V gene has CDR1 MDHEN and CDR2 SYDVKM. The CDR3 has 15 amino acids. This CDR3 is CASSFDRRSSYEQYF. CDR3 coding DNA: TGTGCCAGCAGTTTTGACAGGAGGAGCTCCTACGAGCAGTACTTC.

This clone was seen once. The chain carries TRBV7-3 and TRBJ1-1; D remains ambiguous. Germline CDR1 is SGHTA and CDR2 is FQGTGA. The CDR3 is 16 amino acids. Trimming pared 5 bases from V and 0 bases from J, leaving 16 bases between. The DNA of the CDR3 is TGTGCCAGCAGCCCTGACGTTTTTAACATGAACACTGAAGCTTTCTTT. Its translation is CASSPDVFNMNTEAFF.

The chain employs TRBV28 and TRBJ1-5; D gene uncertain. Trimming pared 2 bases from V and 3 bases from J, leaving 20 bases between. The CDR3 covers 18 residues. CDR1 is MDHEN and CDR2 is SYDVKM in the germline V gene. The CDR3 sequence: CASSLDGGRQTFNQPQHF. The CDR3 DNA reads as TGTGCCAGCAGTTTAGACGGCGGACGCCAAACCTTCAATCAGCCCCAGCATTTT.

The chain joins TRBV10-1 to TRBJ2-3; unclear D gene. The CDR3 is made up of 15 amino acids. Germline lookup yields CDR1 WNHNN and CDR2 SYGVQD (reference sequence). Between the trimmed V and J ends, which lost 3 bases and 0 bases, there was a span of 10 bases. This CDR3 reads CASSELVPSTDTQYF. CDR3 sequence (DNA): TGCGCCAGCAGTGAATTGGTCCCCAGCACAGATACGCAGTATTTT.

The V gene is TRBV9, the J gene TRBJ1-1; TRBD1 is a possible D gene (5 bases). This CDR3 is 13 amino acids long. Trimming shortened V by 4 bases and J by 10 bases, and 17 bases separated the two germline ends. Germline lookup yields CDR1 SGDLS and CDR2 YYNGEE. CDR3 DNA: TGTGCCAGCAGCCCAGGGCCCTACTCCGGAGCTTTCTTT. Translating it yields CASSPGPYSGAFF.

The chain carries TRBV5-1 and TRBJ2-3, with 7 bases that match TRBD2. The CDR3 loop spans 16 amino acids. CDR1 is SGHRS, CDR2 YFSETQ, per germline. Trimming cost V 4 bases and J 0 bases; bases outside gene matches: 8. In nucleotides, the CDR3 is TGCGCCAGCAGCCCCTCCACTAGCGCCAGCACAGATACGCAGTATTTT. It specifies CASSPSTSASTDTQYF.

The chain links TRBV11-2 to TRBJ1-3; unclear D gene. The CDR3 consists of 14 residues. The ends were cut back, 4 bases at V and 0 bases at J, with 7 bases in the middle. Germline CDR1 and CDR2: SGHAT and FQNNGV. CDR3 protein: CASSWVYSGNTIYF. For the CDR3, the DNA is TGTGCCAGCAGCTGGGTCTACTCTGGAAACACCATATATTTT.

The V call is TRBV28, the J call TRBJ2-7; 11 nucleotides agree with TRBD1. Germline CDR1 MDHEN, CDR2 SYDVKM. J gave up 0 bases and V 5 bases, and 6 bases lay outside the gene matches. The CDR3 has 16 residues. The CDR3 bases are TGTGCCAGCAGTAGGACAGGGGGCCGGAGCTCCTACGAGCAGTACTTC. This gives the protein CASSRTGGRSSYEQYF.

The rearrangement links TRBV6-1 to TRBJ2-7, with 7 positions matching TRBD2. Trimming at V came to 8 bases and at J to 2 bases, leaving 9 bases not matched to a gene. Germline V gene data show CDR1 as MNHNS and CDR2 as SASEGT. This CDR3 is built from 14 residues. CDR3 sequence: CASSRLAETYEQYF. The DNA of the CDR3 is TGTGCCAGCTCGCGGCTAGCGGAAACCTACGAGCAGTACTTC.

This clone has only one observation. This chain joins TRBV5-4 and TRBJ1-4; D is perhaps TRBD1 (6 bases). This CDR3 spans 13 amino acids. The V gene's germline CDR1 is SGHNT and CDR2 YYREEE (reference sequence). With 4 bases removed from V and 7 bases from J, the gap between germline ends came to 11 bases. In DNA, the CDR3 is TGTGCCAGCAGCCGGGGGCTCGCTGAAAAACTGTTTTTT. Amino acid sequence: CASSRGLAEKLFF.

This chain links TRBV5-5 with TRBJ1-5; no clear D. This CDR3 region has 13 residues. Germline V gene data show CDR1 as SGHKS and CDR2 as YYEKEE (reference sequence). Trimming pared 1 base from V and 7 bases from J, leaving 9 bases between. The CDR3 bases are TGTGCCAGCAGCTTGCGGGAGGAGCAGCCCCAGCATTTT. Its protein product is CASSLREEQPQHF.

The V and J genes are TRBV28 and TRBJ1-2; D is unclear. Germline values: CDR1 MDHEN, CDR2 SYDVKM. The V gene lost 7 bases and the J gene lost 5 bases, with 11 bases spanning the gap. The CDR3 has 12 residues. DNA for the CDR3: TGTGCCAGCAACCTGGGAGGATATGGCTACACCTTC. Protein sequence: CASNLGGYGYTF.

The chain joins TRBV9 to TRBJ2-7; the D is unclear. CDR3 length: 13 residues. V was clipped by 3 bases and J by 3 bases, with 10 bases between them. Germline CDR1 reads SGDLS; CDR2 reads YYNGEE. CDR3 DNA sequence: TGTGCCAGCAGCGCCACCTGGGGCTACGAGCAGTACTTC. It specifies CASSATWGYEQYF.

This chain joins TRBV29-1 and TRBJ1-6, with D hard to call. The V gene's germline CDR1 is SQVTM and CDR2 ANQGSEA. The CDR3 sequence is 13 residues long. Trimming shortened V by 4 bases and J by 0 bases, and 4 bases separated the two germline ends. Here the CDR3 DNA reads TGCAGCGTTGCTCACTCCTATAATTCACCCCTCCACTTT. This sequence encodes CSVAHSYNSPLHF.

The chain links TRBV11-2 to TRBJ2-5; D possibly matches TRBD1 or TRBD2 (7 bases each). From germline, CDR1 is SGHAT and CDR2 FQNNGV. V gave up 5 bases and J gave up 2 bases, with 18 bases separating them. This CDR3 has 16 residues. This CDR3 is CASSPRQGGRQETQYF. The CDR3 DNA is TGTGCCAGCAGCCCTAGGCAGGGGGGGAGGCAAGAGACCCAGTACTTC. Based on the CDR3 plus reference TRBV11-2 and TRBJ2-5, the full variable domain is EAGVAQSPRYKIIEKRQSVAFWCNPISGHATLYWYQQILGQGPKLLIQFQNNGVVDDSQLPKDRFSAERLKGVDSTLKIQPAKLEDSAVYLCASSPRQGGRQETQYFGPGTRLLVL.

CDR3 in DNA: TGTGCCAGCAGCGTAGCGGGGCAGACGATATATGGCTACACCTTC. Translation: CASSVAGQTIYGYTF. The rearrangement links TRBV9 to TRBJ1-2, with D possibly matching TRBD1 (5 bases). The CDR3 has 15 residues. V lost 0 bases to trimming and J lost 5 bases, with 14 bases between them. Germline CDR1 and CDR2: SGDLS and YYNGEE.

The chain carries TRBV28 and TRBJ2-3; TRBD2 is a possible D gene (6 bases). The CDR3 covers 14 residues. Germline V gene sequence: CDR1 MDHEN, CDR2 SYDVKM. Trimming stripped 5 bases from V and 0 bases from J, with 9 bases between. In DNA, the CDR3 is TGTGCCAGCAGTCTCACTAGCAGCACAGATACGCAGTATTTT. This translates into CASSLTSSTDTQYF.

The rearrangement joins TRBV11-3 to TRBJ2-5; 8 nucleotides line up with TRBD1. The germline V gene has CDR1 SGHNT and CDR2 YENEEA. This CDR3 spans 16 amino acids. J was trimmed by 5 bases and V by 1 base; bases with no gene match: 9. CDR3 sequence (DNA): TGTGCCAGCAGCTTAGGTCCCAGGGGGCACGGTGAGACCCAGTACTTC. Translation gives CASSLGPRGHGETQYF.

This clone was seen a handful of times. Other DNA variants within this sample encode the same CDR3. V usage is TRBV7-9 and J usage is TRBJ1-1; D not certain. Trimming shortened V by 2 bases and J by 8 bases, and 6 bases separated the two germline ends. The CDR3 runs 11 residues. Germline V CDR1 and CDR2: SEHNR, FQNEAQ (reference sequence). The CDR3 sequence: CASSLLGEAFF. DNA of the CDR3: TGTGCCAGCAGCTTATTGGGAGAAGCTTTCTTT.

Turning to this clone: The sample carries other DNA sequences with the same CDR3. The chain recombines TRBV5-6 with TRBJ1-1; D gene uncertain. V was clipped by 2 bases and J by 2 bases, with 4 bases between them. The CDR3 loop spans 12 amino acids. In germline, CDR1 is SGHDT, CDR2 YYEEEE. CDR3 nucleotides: TGTGCCAGCAGCTTAACAAACACTGAAGCTTTCTTT. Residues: CASSLTNTEAFF.

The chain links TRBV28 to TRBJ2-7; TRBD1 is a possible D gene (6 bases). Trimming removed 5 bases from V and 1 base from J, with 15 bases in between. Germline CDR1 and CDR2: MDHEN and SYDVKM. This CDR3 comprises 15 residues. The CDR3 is CASSPPGHKSYEQYF. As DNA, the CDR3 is TGTGCCAGCAGTCCGCCGGGACATAAGTCCTACGAGCAGTACTTC.